Following are 27 T cell receptor beta chains from one sample sequenced in a study of T cell clonotyping in hematopoietic cell transplantation. Some clones are missing from TCRdb's copy, which holds only in-frame ones; the method was immunoSEQ multiplex PCR. The sample shows more than 7,500 clones, approximately 80% of them seen only once. Here the sequenced sample was peripheral blood mononuclear cells, taken 180 days after allogeneic stem cell transplant. All receptors come from a female patient in her 50s who had an allogeneic stem cell transplant from an unrelated donor, so the T cells may come from the graft donor. Some clones in this sample may be carry-over from other donors' samples.

Only a few counts were recorded for this clone. The chain uses TRBV4-3 and TRBJ1-1; D remains ambiguous. Germline assignment: CDR1 LGHNA and CDR2 YSLEER. The CDR3 loop spans 14 amino acids. V was pared by 1 base and J by 0 bases, with 6 bases between. The CDR3 protein is CASSQATMNTEAFF. CDR3 DNA sequence: TGCGCCAGCAGCCAAGCCACCATGAACACTGAAGCTTTCTTT.

The rearrangement joins TRBV28 to TRBJ1-2; no definite D call. This CDR3 has 14 residues. V was clipped by 1 base and J by 8 bases, with 14 bases between them. CDR1 and CDR2 from the germline V gene are MDHEN and SYDVKM. The CDR3 DNA follows: TGTGCCAGCAGTTTATCGTCCGGCGGGAGGGGCTACACCTTC. Protein sequence: CASSLSSGGRGYTF.

The table lists this clone with a few counts. J is TRBJ1-1 and V is TRBV6-5; 8 bases fit TRBD1. This CDR3 contains 14 residues. Per the germline V gene, CDR1 is MNHEY and CDR2 is SVGAGI. V lost 6 bases and J lost 4; bases outside the gene matches: 7. The CDR3 protein is CASRAGGAGTEAFF. CDR3 sequence (DNA): TGTGCCAGCAGAGCAGGGGGCGCCGGCACTGAAGCTTTCTTT.

The V call is TRBV28, the J call TRBJ1-5, with unresolved D. This CDR3 spans 15 amino acids. Trimming pared 6 bases from V and 2 bases from J, leaving 14 bases between. CDR1 and CDR2 from the germline V gene are MDHEN and SYDVKM. CDR3 bases: TGTGCCAGCAGCAGATCTCCAGGTGGCAATCAGCCCCAGCATTTT. It encodes CASSRSPGGNQPQHF.

This chain joins TRBV2 and TRBJ2-7; 9 bases are a match to TRBD1. This CDR3 spans 14 amino acids. V lost 7 bases and J lost 5; bases outside the gene matches: 9. CDR1 is SNHLY and CDR2 is FYNNEI in the germline V gene. CDR3 DNA sequence: TGTGCCAGCAAAATAGGGACAGGGAGGAACGAGCAGTACTTC. Amino acid sequence: CASKIGTGRNEQYF.

The chain recombines TRBV19 with TRBJ2-2; TRBD2 matches 9 bases. The CDR3 totals 16 residues. Germline-derived CDR1 and CDR2 are LNHDA and SQIVND (reference sequence). The trim removed 4 bases at V and 5 bases at J, leaving 8 bases unmatched. CDR3 in DNA: TGTGCCAGTAGTAGAATAGCGGGAGAGGGGACCGGGGAGCTGTTTTTT. The encoded protein is CASSRIAGEGTGELFF.

The chain links TRBV10-3 to TRBJ2-5; 10 nucleotides align to TRBD2. The DNA end is a closer match to TRBJ2-7, so the J assignment may be wrong. Germline V CDR1 and CDR2: ENHRY, SYGVKD. The CDR3 consists of 18 residues. The CDR3 nucleotides are TGTGCCATCAGTGAAAGACCAACATCTAGCGGGAGAGAACACGAGCAGTACTTC. Translation gives CAISERPTSSGREHEQYF.

The chain links TRBV11-2 to TRBJ2-1; the D gene is possibly TRBD2 (5 bases). Trimming cost V 6 bases and J 2 bases, with 17 bases left between them. CDR3 length: 16 amino acids. Per germline, CDR1 SGHAT and CDR2 FQNNGV. The CDR3 nucleotides are TGTGCCAGCAGTACGGAACCGGGGAGAGCCTACAATGAGCAGTTCTTC. Translated: CASSTEPGRAYNEQFF.

This clone was counted only a few times. The chain joins TRBV6-1 to TRBJ1-2; tentatively, D is TRBD1 (6 bases). This CDR3 has 14 amino acids. Per the germline V gene, CDR1 is MNHNS and CDR2 is SASEGT. The germline V and J ends were trimmed by 0 bases and 6 bases, with 11 bases remaining between them. This chain's CDR3 is CASSEASGADGYTF. The CDR3, as DNA: TGTGCCAGCAGTGAAGCGTCGGGGGCCGATGGCTACACCTTC.

The chain recombines TRBV30 with TRBJ2-2; D gene uncertain. Trimming cost V 2 bases and J 7 bases, with 8 bases left between them. Germline V gives CDR1 GTSNPN, CDR2 SVGIG (reference sequence). CDR3 length equals 12 residues. The CDR3 DNA reads TGTGCCTGGAGTTGGTCATACGGGGAGCTGTTTTTT. It codes for CAWSWSYGELFF.

The V gene is TRBV15, the J gene TRBJ1-5; TRBD1 agrees at 10 bases. V lost 1 base, J lost 6 bases, and 3 bases stayed unmatched. The CDR3 totals 15 residues. The germline gives CDR1 LNHNV, CDR2 YYDKDF (reference sequence). CDR3 sequence: CATSRGQGAGQPQHF. The CDR3 nucleotides read TGTGCCACCAGCAGAGGACAGGGGGCAGGTCAGCCCCAGCATTTT.

This rearrangement joins TRBV6-5 to TRBJ1-1; 7 bases are a match to TRBD1. CDR3 length: 14 residues. Per germline, CDR1 MNHEY and CDR2 SVGAGI. Trimming at V came to 9 bases and at J to 4 bases, leaving 11 bases not matched to a gene. CDR3 sequence: CASSPGGAATEAFF. CDR3 bases: TGTGCCAGTAGCCCAGGGGGGGCGGCCACTGAAGCTTTCTTT.

The chain recombines TRBV5-6 with TRBJ1-4, with TRBD1 as a possible D gene (5 bases). CDR1 and CDR2 (germline): SGHDT, YYEEEE. The germline V and J ends were trimmed by 4 bases and 6 bases, with 19 bases remaining between them. The CDR3 is made up of 16 amino acids. DNA of the CDR3: TGTGCCAGCAGCCCAAGGGACTTCTATGGTCATGAAAAACTGTTTTTT. This gives the protein CASSPRDFYGHEKLFF. The full variable domain, completed using reference TRBV5-6 and TRBJ1-4, is DAGVTQSPTHLIKTRGQQVTLRCSPKSGHDTVSWYQQALGQGPQFIFQYYEEEERQRGNFPDRFSGHQFPNYSSELNVNALLLGDSALYLCASSPRDFYGHEKLFFGSGTQLSVL.

The V and J genes are TRBV30 and TRBJ1-2; the D is unclear. The CDR3 spans 13 residues. Trimming left V 1 base short and J 8 bases short, with 14 bases between. Germline values: CDR1 GTSNPN, CDR2 SVGIG (reference sequence). The CDR3 spells CAWSEGYGRGYTF. In nucleotides, the CDR3 is TGTGCCTGGAGTGAAGGGTACGGGAGAGGCTACACCTTC.

This chain links TRBV27 with TRBJ2-2, with D tentatively TRBD2 (6 bases). With 1 base removed from V and 6 bases from J, the gap between germline ends came to 9 bases. Germline V gene sequence: CDR1 MNHEY, CDR2 SMNVEV (reference sequence). The CDR3 runs 14 residues. The CDR3 DNA follows: TGTGCCAGCAGTTTATTTTGGGGGGCCGGGGAGCTGTTTTTT. This translates into CASSLFWGAGELFF.

The chain has TRBV4-2 and TRBJ1-2; TRBD1 matches 9 bases. Germline CDR1 LGHNA, CDR2 YNFKEQ. The J segment lost 5 bases and the V segment lost 4 bases, leaving 8 bases of the junction unmatched. The CDR3 has 15 amino acids. The CDR3 sequence: CASSREQGAEYGYTF. The CDR3 nucleotides are TGTGCCAGCAGCCGCGAACAGGGGGCAGAGTATGGCTACACCTTC.

The chain recombines TRBV6-5 with TRBJ1-1; D ambiguous. The V and J ends lost 2 bases and 8 bases respectively, with 12 bases between them. CDR1 and CDR2 from the germline V gene are MNHEY and SVGAGI. The CDR3 is 13 amino acids. The CDR3 here is CASSYQILTEAFF. The CDR3 DNA sequence: TGTGCCAGCAGTTACCAGATCCTTACGGAAGCTTTCTTT.

The rearrangement links TRBV28 to TRBJ2-1, with 8 bases that match TRBD1. The CDR3 contains 16 residues. Per the germline V gene, CDR1 is MDHEN and CDR2 is SYDVKM. Trimming removed 6 bases from V and 8 bases from J; junction bases left unmatched: 15. The CDR3 region is CASRPPHRGDVDEQFF. The DNA of the CDR3 is TGTGCCAGCAGGCCGCCCCACAGGGGGGACGTCGATGAGCAGTTCTTC.

The chain links TRBV7-7 to TRBJ2-3; weak D call: TRBD2 (6 bases). CDR1 is SSHAT and CDR2 is FNYEAQ in the germline V gene (reference sequence). V was shortened by 5 bases and J by 1 base, with 13 bases between the two germline ends. The CDR3 extends over 15 amino acids. CDR3 sequence: CASSPAGLRTDTQYF. The CDR3 DNA sequence: TGTGCCAGCAGCCCCGCGGGACTCCGCACAGATACGCAGTATTTT.

The chain employs TRBV28 and TRBJ1-1; a weak D match, TRBD1 (6 bases). V was shortened by 2 bases and J by 3 bases, with 16 bases between the two germline ends. The germline V gene has CDR1 MDHEN and CDR2 SYDVKM. The CDR3 extends over 16 amino acids. In DNA, the CDR3 is TGTGCCAGCAGTTTACCCCTTAGACAGGAGGACACTGAAGCTTTCTTT. This codes for CASSLPLRQEDTEAFF. The full variable domain, with the rest looked up from reference TRBV28 and TRBJ1-1, is DVKVTQSSRYLVKRTGEKVFLECVQDMDHENMFWYRQDPGLGLRLIYFSYDVKMKEKGDIPEGYSVSREKKERFSLILESASTNQTSMYLCASSLPLRQEDTEAFFGQGTRLTVV.

In DNA form, the CDR3 reads TGTGCCGGGACAGGGAACACTGAAGCTTTCTTT. Translation gives CAGTGNTEAFF. This chain uses TRBV30 with TRBJ1-1, with TRBD1 identical over 8 bases. Germline V gene sequence: CDR1 GTSNPN, CDR2 SVGIG (reference sequence). V lost 8 bases to trimming and J lost 1 base; unmatched junction nucleotides: 0. CDR3 size: 11 residues.

The V gene is TRBV4-1, the J gene TRBJ2-1; 11 positions agree with TRBD2. The V segment lost 0 bases and the J segment 3 bases; nucleotides outside the gene matches: 13. CDR1 MGHRA and CDR2 YSYEKL come from the germline V gene. The CDR3 is made up of 20 amino acids. CDR3 bases: TGCGCCAGCAGCCAAGATGTCCTAGCGGGGGGCCTCGGGGGCTACAATGAGCAGTTCTTC. This codes for CASSQDVLAGGLGGYNEQFF.

This sequence joins TRBV30 and TRBJ1-2; D gene unclear. With 0 bases removed from V and 8 bases from J, the gap between germline ends came to 13 bases. There are 13 residues in the CDR3. Germline lookup yields CDR1 GTSNPN and CDR2 SVGIG (reference sequence). CDR3 sequence: CAWSVTKGTGYTF. DNA of the CDR3: TGTGCCTGGAGTGTAACTAAGGGAACCGGCTACACCTTC.

The chain combines TRBV2 with TRBJ1-1, with no clear D. Germline CDR1 reads SNHLY; CDR2 reads FYNNEI. The CDR3 has 10 amino acids. Trimming took 4 bases from V and 8 from J, leaving 5 bases between them. CDR3 in DNA: TGTGCCAGCAGTGTTCGGGAAGCTTTCTTT. Protein: CASSVREAFF.

The rearrangement joins TRBV14 to TRBJ2-5; D gene uncertain. V was cut by 3 bases and J by 1 base, with 6 bases left in between. Germline V gene lookup returns CDR1 SGHDN and CDR2 FVKESK. The CDR3 runs 13 residues. The CDR3 DNA reads TGTGCCAGCAGCCAGTGGACCCAAGAGACCCAGTACTTC. Translated, it gives CASSQWTQETQYF.

The V call is TRBV30, the J call TRBJ1-1; the match to TRBD1 covers 9 bases. V shed 5 bases, J shed 11 bases, and the junction held 3 bases outside the gene matches. The CDR3 consists of 10 residues. Per germline, CDR1 GTSNPN and CDR2 SVGIG (reference sequence). The CDR3 DNA follows: TGTGCCTGGCGGACAGGGGAGGCTTTCTTT. This translates into CAWRTGEAFF.

The chain has TRBV29-1 and TRBJ2-3; 9 nucleotides align to TRBD1. V was clipped by 8 bases and J by 1 base; unmatched bases: 7. Looked up from germline, CDR1 is SQVTM and CDR2 is ANQGSEA. This CDR3 is 14 amino acids long. The CDR3 region has the DNA TGCAGCATCGAGGGACAGGGATGCACAGATACGCAGTATTTT. It specifies CSIEGQGCTDTQYF.